This TCR beta chain was obtained from a study of prognosis after radiotherapy for stage I lung cancer. General study points: Patients with distant metastases had lower Shannon entropy after stereotactic body radiation therapy. A determination of whether the expanded TCR clones were tumor-specific was not made. Divergent TRBV and TRBJ gene usage has reportedly been observed between patients with and without metastases.

The CDR3 is 14 amino acids. The germline gives CDR1 LGHDT, CDR2 YNNKEL (reference sequence). Trimming left V 1 base short and J 5 bases short, with 11 bases between. Multiplex PCR in two rounds served to amplify TCR beta CDR3 from genomic DNA. Primers (each specific to one TRBV or TRBJ gene) were used in first-round PCR. TCRdb reanalysed the multiplex PCR reads using MiXCR and keeps one entry per CDR3 protein. The profile covers roughly 23,000 distinct CDR3 sequences, with about 42% appearing a single time and 30% to 35% taken by the ten largest. Points on this clonotype: The antigen is undetermined.

The receptor was derived from a donor older than 45 with non-small cell lung cancer. This chain connects TRBV3-1 to TRBJ2-5; TRBD2 is a possible D gene (6 bases). Sequences were derived from PBMCs, sampled before or after stereotactic body radiation therapy (not recorded which). CDR3: CASSQGAGVETQYF. The CDR3 bases are TGTGCCAGCAGCCAAGGAGCGGGCGTGGAGACCCAGTACTTC.